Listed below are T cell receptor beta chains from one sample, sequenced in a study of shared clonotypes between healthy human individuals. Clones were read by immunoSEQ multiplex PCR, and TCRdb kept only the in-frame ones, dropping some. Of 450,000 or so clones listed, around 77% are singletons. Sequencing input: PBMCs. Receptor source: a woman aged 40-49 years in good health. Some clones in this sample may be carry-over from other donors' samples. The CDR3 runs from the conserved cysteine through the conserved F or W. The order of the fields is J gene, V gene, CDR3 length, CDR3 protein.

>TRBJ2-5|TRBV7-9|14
CASSLTGGPETQYF
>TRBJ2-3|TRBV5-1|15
CASRGSAGGSDTQYF
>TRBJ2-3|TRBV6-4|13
CASSRSSTDTQYF
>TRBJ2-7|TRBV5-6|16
CASSPGLAGASYEQYF
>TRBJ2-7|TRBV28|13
CASPSRLTYEQYF
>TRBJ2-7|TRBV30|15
CAWRPGGGGSYEQYF
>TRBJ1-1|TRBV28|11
CASSSDRVAFF
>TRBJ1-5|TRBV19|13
CASYRGGNQPQHF
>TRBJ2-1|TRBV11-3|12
CASSSGGTVQFF
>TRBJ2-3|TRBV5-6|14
CASSLDISTDTQYF
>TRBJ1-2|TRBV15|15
CATSRDTGGIDGYTF
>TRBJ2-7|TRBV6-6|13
CASSLSTNYEQYF
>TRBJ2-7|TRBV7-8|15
CASSLTGVGFDEQYF
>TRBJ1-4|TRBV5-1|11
CASSLGEKLFF
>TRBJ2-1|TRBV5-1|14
CASSLLGDPPEQFF
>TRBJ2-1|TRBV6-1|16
CASSELPGQGGDEQFF
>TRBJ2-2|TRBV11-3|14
CASSRRGSTGELFF
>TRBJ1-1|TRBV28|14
CASSLGQGGTEAFF
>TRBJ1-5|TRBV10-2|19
CASSEYRGQGAFGNQPQHF
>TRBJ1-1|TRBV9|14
CASSTTGGWTEAFF
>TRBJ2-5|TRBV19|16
CASSLGTSGRGETQYF
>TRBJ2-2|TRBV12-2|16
CASRLAITLNTGELFF
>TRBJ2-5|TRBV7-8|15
CASSSNEGKAETQYF
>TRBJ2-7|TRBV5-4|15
CASSLSPSGDYEQYF
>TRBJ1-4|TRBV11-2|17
CASSPGQMLATNEKLFF
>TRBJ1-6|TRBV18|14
CASSRQEWTSPLHF
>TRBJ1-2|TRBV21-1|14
CASSKAPLSYGYTF
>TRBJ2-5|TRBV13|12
CASSFIQETQYF
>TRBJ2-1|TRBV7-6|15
CASSLLTGSTNEQFF
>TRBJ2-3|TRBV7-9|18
CASSQWLAGGLSTDTQYF
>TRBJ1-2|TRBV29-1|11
CSVTGYSGYTF
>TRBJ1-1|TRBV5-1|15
CASSPTGTANTEAFF
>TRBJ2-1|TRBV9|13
CASSVASYNEQFF
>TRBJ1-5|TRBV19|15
CASSIFGQAGQPQHF
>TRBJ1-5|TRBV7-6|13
CASSLGMGQPQHF
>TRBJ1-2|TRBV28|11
CASSSLRGYTF
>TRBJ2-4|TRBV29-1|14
CSVGEVWAKNIQYF
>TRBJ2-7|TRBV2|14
CASRLSGSSAEQYF
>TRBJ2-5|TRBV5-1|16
CASSLALAGVGETQYF
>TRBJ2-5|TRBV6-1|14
CASSESQTQETQYF
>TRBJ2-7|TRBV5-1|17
CASSLGLNPDRGEEQYF
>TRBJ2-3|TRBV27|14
CASSLGLGTDTQYF
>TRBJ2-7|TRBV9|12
CASSYDSSEQYF